This entry lists 19 T cell receptor beta chains sequenced from one sample in a study of blood T cell repertoires in COVID-19. The assay was immunoSEQ multiplex PCR, and TCRdb's table has in-frame clones only and misses some. Among approximately 210,000 clones listed, under 95% were seen once. Sequencing input: peripheral blood. The source is a man aged 30-40 years with acute or convalescent COVID-19.

This chain uses TRBV28 with TRBJ1-2; TRBD1 might be the D (5 bases). The CDR3 is 12 amino acids. V gave up 3 bases and J gave up 7 bases, with 9 bases separating them. Per the germline V gene, CDR1 is MDHEN and CDR2 is SYDVKM. DNA for the CDR3: TGTGCCAGCAGTTTGCAGGGATCTGGCTACACCTTC. Encoded protein: CASSLQGSGYTF.

V gene TRBV3-1 (or the pseudogene TRBV3-2) combines with J gene TRBJ2-7; weak D call: TRBD2 (6 bases). Germline CDR1 reads LGHDT; CDR2 reads YNNKEL (reference sequence). The CDR3 loop spans 14 amino acids. V was cut by 2 bases and J by 6 bases, with 14 bases left in between. The CDR3: CASSQKRRASEQYF. The CDR3 region has the DNA TGTGCCAGCAGCCAAAAAAGGAGGGCCTCCGAGCAGTACTTC.

The V gene is TRBV4-1, the J gene TRBJ2-5, with D possibly matching TRBD1 (5 bases). Germline V gene data show CDR1 as MGHRA and CDR2 as YSYEKL. With 3 bases removed from V and 4 bases from J, the gap between germline ends came to 12 bases. This CDR3 has 14 amino acids. CDR3 in amino acids: CASSHSQVRETQYF. Here the CDR3 DNA reads TGCGCCAGCAGCCACTCACAGGTTCGAGAGACCCAGTACTTC.

This chain uses TRBV4-1 with TRBJ1-2, with D tentatively TRBD1 (5 bases). The germline V gene encodes CDR1 MGHRA and CDR2 YSYEKL. This CDR3 spans 15 amino acids. Deletions cut 1 base from V and 1 base from J, with 10 bases between. The CDR3 DNA follows: TGCGCCAGCAGCCAAGTCGGCGGGGGTAACTATGGCTACACCTTC. It yields the protein CASSQVGGGNYGYTF.

This chain joins TRBV19 and TRBJ2-2; 8 bases match TRBD1. The CDR3 extends over 14 amino acids. The V and J ends lost 9 bases and 4 bases, in that order; junction bases with no gene match: 7. The germline CDR1 and CDR2 sequences are LNHDA and SQIVND (reference sequence). The CDR3 DNA reads TGTGCCAGCCAACGGACAGGGCCCACCGGGGAGCTGTTTTTT. Residues: CASQRTGPTGELFF.

This chain connects TRBV4-1 to TRBJ1-2, with unresolved D. Germline loops: CDR1 MGHRA, CDR2 YSYEKL. CDR3 size: 17 residues. V gave up 0 bases and J gave up 2 bases, with 16 bases separating them. This CDR3 is CASSQEISRHRNYGYTF. The CDR3 region has the DNA TGCGCCAGCAGCCAAGAGATATCGAGACACCGAAACTATGGCTACACCTTC.

The chain combines TRBV3-1 (or the pseudogene TRBV3-2) with TRBJ2-5; TRBD1 matches at 7 bases. CDR1 is LGHDT, CDR2 YNNKEL, per germline (reference sequence). The CDR3 loop spans 19 amino acids. V lost 3 bases to trimming and J lost 5 bases; unmatched junction nucleotides: 21. The CDR3 DNA reads TGTGCCAGCAGCCAGCCGGCGAAGGACAGGATTAAGCTCAGTGAGACCCAGTACTTC. Its translation is CASSQPAKDRIKLSETQYF.

The chain is built from TRBV5-1 and TRBJ2-1, with 8 positions matching TRBD1. The CDR3 is made up of 15 amino acids. Germline CDR1 reads SGHRS; CDR2 reads YFSETQ. Losses at the gene ends were 2 bases for V and 6 bases for J; bases not matched to a gene: 7. CDR3: CASSFSQGVLNEQFF. CDR3 nucleotides: TGCGCCAGCAGCTTCTCACAGGGGGTACTCAATGAGCAGTTCTTC.

The chain links TRBV4-1 to TRBJ2-5, with D maybe TRBD2 (6 bases). There are 16 residues in the CDR3. Per germline, CDR1 MGHRA and CDR2 YSYEKL. With 3 bases removed from V and 5 bases from J, the gap between germline ends came to 19 bases. The CDR3 region is CASSHEKGTGWETQYF. CDR3 bases: TGCGCCAGCAGCCATGAAAAGGGGACTGGTTGGGAGACCCAGTACTTC.

The chain has TRBV19 and TRBJ1-5; D is ambiguous. This CDR3 region has 14 residues. Germline V lookup: CDR1 LNHDA, CDR2 SQIVND (reference sequence). V lost 1 base, J lost 2 bases, and 6 bases lay in between. CDR3 sequence: CASSIAPGNQPQHF. DNA for the CDR3: TGTGCCAGTAGTATAGCCCCCGGCAATCAGCCCCAGCATTTT.

The chain employs TRBV30 and TRBJ1-6, with 9 bases matching TRBD1. The ends lost 3 bases at V and 0 bases at J; junction bases unmatched: 6. The CDR3 extends over 17 amino acids. From germline, CDR1 is GTSNPN and CDR2 SVGIG (reference sequence). The CDR3 loop reads CAWRAGTGISYNSPLHF. The CDR3 nucleotides read TGTGCCTGGAGGGCCGGGACAGGGATCTCCTATAATTCACCCCTCCACTTT.

This rearrangement joins TRBV5-1 to TRBJ2-5; D ambiguous. Germline CDR1 is SGHRS and CDR2 is YFSETQ. V shed 3 bases and J shed 5 bases, with 23 bases lying between them. The CDR3 extends over 17 amino acids. The CDR3 DNA is TGCGCCAGCAGCTCGTCCCCGATTCGGCCAGAGGAGGAGACCCAGTACTTC. Amino acids: CASSSSPIRPEEETQYF.

This chain connects TRBV11-2 to TRBJ2-7, with 13 bases lining up with TRBD2. The V segment lost 3 bases and the J segment 10 bases; nucleotides outside the gene matches: 6. The CDR3 loop spans 14 amino acids. Germline V lookup: CDR1 SGHAT, CDR2 FQNNGV. The CDR3, as DNA: TGTGCCAGCAGCTTGGACAGGACTAGCGGGAGTCAGTACTTC. It yields the protein CASSLDRTSGSQYF.

The chain is built from TRBV6-4 and TRBJ1-1; TRBD1 is a possible D gene (6 bases). This CDR3 is built from 12 residues. Trimming took off 10 bases at V and 6 bases at J, with 15 bases between the two ends. Germline CDR1 MRHNA, CDR2 SNTAGT. CDR3 bases: TGTGCCAAAAGGGGTGGGGGCTCTGAAGCTTTCTTT. It translates to CAKRGGGSEAFF.

The chain has TRBV30 and TRBJ1-1; 8 bases are shared with TRBD1. Germline V gene sequence: CDR1 GTSNPN, CDR2 SVGIG (reference sequence). The junction had 2 bases not matched to a gene; V was cut back by 5 bases and J by 0 bases. This CDR3 region has 13 residues. Here the CDR3 DNA reads TGTGCCTGGCGGACAGGGATGAACACTGAAGCTTTCTTT. Translation: CAWRTGMNTEAFF.

This chain connects TRBV4-1 to TRBJ2-7, with 12 bases aligning to TRBD2. The CDR3 is made up of 17 amino acids. Germline V lookup: CDR1 MGHRA, CDR2 YSYEKL. The V gene end was trimmed by 1 base and the J gene end by 4 bases; junction bases not matched to a gene: 8. In DNA form, the CDR3 reads TGCGCCAGCAGCCAAGGACTAGCGGGGGTAGGCCGGTACGAGCAGTACTTC. This translates into CASSQGLAGVGRYEQYF.

The chain is built from TRBV12-3 or TRBV12-4 and TRBJ2-7; the D gene is possibly TRBD1 (6 bases). Trimming pared 6 bases from V and 2 bases from J, leaving 11 bases between. This CDR3 is 13 amino acids long. DNA for the CDR3: TGTGCCAGCAGCCGGACAGCACCCTACGAGCAGTACTTC. Translating gives CASSRTAPYEQYF.

The chain combines TRBV5-5 with TRBJ1-1; TRBD1 matches 8 bases. Germline CDR1 and CDR2: SGHKS and YYEKEE (reference sequence). The J segment lost 0 bases and the V segment lost 3 bases, leaving 7 bases of the junction unmatched. CDR3 length: 16 residues. The CDR3 sequence: CASSSLTGAMNTEAFF. CDR3 DNA sequence: TGTGCCAGCAGCTCACTGACAGGGGCCATGAACACTGAAGCTTTCTTT.

The V and J genes are TRBV15 and TRBJ2-3; 7 bases are a match to TRBD2. Per germline, CDR1 LNHNV and CDR2 YYDKDF (reference sequence). This CDR3 is built from 15 residues. Unmatched junction bases numbered 5, after V lost 3 bases and J lost 2 bases. Here the CDR3 DNA reads TGTGCCACCAGCAGTAGGGAGGGGATCACAGATACGCAGTATTTT. As protein: CATSSREGITDTQYF. The full variable domain, with the rest looked up from reference TRBV15 and TRBJ2-3, is DAMVIQNPRYQVTQFGKPVTLSCSQTLNHNVMYWYQQKSSQAPKLLFHYYDKDFNNEADTPDNFQSRRPNTSFCFLDIRSPGLGDTAMYLCATSSREGITDTQYFGPGTRLTVL.